A single T cell receptor (beta chain) is shown here with its context. Genomic DNA templated the TCR beta VDJ and CDR3 profiling. One entry per CDR3 protein, called by TCRdb with MiXCR from the reads. The sample lists 150,000 to 200,000 distinct CDR3 sequences; around three fifths were seen once. The data stem from a study of CD8+CD57+ T cells in acquired aplastic anemia. Trimming cost V 3 bases and J 8 bases, with 16 bases left between them. The CDR3 totals 14 residues. The germline CDR1 and CDR2 sequences are ENHRY and SYGVKD. The chain combines TRBV10-3 with TRBJ1-2; D uncertain. The sample taken for sequencing was sorted CD4+, CD8+, or CD8+CD57+ T cells (not recorded which) from PBMCs. This receptor was identified in a human donor with severe aplastic anemia or a healthy control (not recorded which). For the CDR3, the DNA is TGTGCCATCAGTGACGGGGTGTCTAGTTTCGGCTACACCTTC. It codes for CAISDGVSSFGYTF.